This paragraph covers one T cell receptor (beta chain) sequence. As yet, its antigen is unknown. At the DNA level, this CDR3 is encoded by other sequences in the same sample as well. The germline V gene encodes CDR1 GTSNPN and CDR2 SVGIG (reference sequence). The germline V and J ends were trimmed by 1 base and 5 bases, with 8 bases remaining between them. The CDR3 has 12 amino acids. The source of the sample is a study of OX40 agonist ivuxolimab in advanced cancers. Study-wide results and limits: Expanded peripheral T-cell antigen specificity went undetermined.

Clones were read by immunoSEQ multiplex PCR, and TCRdb kept only the in-frame ones, dropping some. This table holds roughly 97,000 clones, 85% to 90% found once. Drawing of blood for sampling happened at baseline, at cycle 4 day 1, and at cycle 7 day 1. The origin of this receptor is an adult with an advanced solid tumor such as melanoma, head and neck, liver or kidney cancer. The V gene is TRBV30, the J gene TRBJ2-5; D assignment may be TRBD1 or TRBD2 (6 bases each). Sample: CD4+ or CD8+ T cells sorted from blood, taken in a trial of the OX40 agonist ivuxolimab. CDR3 coding DNA: TGTGCCTGGAGTGAAGGGGGGGAGACCCAGTACTTC. This codes for CAWSEGGETQYF.